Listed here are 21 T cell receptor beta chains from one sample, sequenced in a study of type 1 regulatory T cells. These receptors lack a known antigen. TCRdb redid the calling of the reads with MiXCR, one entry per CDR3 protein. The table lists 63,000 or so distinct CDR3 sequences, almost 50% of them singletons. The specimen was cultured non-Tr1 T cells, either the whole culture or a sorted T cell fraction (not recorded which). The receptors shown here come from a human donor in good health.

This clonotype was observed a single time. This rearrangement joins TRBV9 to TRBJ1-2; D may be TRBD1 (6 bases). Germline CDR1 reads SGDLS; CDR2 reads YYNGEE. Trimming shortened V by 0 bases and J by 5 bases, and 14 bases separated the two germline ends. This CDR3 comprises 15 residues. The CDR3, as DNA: TGTGCCAGCAGCGTAGCAGGGGCCCTTCGGTATGGCTACACCTTC. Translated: CASSVAGALRYGYTF. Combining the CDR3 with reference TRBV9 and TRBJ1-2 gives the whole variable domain DSGVTQTPKHLITATGQRVTLRCSPRSGDLSVYWYQQSLDQGLQFLIQYYNGEERAKGNILERFSAQQFPDLHSELNLSSLELGDSALYFCASSVAGALRYGYTFGSGTRLTVV.

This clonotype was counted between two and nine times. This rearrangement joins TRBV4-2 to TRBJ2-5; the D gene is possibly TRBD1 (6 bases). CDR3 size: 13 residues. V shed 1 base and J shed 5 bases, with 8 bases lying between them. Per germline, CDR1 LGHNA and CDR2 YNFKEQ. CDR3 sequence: CASSQAGVETQYF. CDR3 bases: TGTGCCAGCAGCCAAGCAGGGGTGGAGACCCAGTACTTC.

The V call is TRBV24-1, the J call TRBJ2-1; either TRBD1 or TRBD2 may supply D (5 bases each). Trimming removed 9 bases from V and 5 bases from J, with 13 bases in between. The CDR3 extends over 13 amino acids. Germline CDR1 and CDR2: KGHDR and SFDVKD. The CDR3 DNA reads TGTGCCACCGCCGGGACCGAAAACAATGAGCAGTTCTTC. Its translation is CATAGTENNEQFF.

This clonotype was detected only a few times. The CDR3 here is CASRSRDSPLHF. As DNA, the CDR3 is TGTGCCAGCCGAAGCAGGGATTCACCCCTCCACTTT. This rearrangement joins TRBV12-3 or TRBV12-4 to TRBJ1-6, with D possibly being TRBD1 (5 bases). The length of the CDR3 is 12 residues. V was trimmed by 8 bases and J by 8 bases, leaving 10 bases between them.

CDR3 sequence: CATSRTGAGNTEAFF. The CDR3 DNA reads TGTGCCACCAGCAGGACTGGGGCGGGGAACACTGAAGCTTTCTTT. The genes are TRBV15 and TRBJ1-1, with TRBD1 as a possible D gene (5 bases). V was trimmed by 3 bases and J by 1 base, leaving 12 bases between them. This CDR3 is built from 15 residues. The germline V gene encodes CDR1 LNHNV and CDR2 YYDKDF (reference sequence).

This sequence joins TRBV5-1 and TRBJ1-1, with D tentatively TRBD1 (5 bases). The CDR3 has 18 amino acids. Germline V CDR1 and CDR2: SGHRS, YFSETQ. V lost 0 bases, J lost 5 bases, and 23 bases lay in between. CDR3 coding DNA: TGCGCCAGCAGCTTGGTGGTGCAGGGTAGGGGAGGGCTTACTGAAGCTTTCTTT. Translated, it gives CASSLVVQGRGGLTEAFF.

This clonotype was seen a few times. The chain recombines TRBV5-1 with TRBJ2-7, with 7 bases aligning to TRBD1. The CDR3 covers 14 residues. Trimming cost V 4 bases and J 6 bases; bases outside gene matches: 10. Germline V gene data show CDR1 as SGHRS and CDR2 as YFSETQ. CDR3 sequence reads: CASSVRQGTGEQYF. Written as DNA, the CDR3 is TGCGCCAGCAGCGTAAGACAGGGTACAGGCGAGCAGTACTTC.

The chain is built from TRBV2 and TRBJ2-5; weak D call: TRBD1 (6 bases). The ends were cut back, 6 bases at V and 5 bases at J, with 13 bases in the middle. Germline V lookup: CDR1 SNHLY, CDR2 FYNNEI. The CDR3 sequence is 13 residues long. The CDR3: CASSRDKRETQYF. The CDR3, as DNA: TGTGCCAGCAGCCGGGACAAAAGGGAGACCCAGTACTTC. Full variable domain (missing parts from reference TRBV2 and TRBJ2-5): EPEVTQTPSHQVTQMGQEVILRCVPISNHLYFYWYRQILGQKVEFLVSFYNNEISEKSEIFDDQFSVERPDGSNFTLKIRSTKLEDSAMYFCASSRDKRETQYFGPGTRLLVL.

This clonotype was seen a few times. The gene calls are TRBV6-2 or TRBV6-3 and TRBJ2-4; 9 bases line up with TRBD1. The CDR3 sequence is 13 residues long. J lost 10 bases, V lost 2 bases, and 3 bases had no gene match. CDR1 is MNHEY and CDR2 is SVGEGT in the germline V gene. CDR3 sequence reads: CASSYAGQGIQYF. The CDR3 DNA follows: TGTGCCAGCAGTTACGCGGGACAGGGAATTCAGTACTTC.

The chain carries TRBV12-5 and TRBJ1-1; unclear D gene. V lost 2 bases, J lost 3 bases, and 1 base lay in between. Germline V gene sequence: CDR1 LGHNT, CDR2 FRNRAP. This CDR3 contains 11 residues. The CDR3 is CASGLYTEAFF. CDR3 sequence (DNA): TGTGCTAGTGGTTTGTACACTGAAGCTTTCTTT.

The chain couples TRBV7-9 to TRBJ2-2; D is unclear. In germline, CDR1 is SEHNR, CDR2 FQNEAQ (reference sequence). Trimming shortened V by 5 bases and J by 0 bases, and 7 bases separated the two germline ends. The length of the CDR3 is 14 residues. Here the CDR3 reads CASSQDANTGELFF. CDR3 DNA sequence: TGTGCCAGCAGCCAAGACGCGAACACCGGGGAGCTGTTTTTT.

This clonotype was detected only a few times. CDR3 region: CASSPLGQVNSDTQYF. The CDR3 DNA reads TGTGCCAGCAGCCCCCTCGGACAGGTCAACTCAGATACGCAGTATTTT. The J gene is TRBJ2-3, the V gene TRBV3-1, with 7 bases aligning to TRBD1. The CDR3 extends over 16 amino acids. CDR1 and CDR2 (germline): LGHDT, YNNKEL (reference sequence). The ends lost 4 bases at V and 4 bases at J; junction bases unmatched: 11.

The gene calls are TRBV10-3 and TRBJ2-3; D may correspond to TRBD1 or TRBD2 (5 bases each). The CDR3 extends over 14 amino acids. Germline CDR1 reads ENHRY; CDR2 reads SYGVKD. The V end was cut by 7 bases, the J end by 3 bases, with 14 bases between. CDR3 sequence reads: CAIKGTARTDTQYF. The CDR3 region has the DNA TGTGCCATCAAGGGGACGGCAAGGACAGATACGCAGTATTTT.

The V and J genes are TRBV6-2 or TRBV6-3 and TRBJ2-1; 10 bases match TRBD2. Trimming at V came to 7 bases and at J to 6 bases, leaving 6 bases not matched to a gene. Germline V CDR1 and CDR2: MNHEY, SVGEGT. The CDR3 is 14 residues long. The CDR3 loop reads CASTLAGASNEQFF. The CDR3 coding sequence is TGTGCCAGCACCCTAGCGGGGGCTTCCAATGAGCAGTTCTTC.

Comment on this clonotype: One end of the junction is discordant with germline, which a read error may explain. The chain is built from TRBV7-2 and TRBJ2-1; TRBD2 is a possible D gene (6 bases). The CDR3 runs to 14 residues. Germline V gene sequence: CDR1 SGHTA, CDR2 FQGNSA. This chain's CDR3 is CASSVYNPGDERFF. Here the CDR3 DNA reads TGTGCCAGCAGCGTCTACAATCCGGGGGATGAGCGGTTCTTC.

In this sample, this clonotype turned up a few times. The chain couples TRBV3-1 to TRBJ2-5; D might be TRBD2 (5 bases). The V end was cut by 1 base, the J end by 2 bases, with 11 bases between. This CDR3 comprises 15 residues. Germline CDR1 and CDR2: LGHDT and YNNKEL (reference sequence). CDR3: CASSQGNGVQETQYF. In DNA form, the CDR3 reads TGTGCCAGCAGCCAAGGAAACGGGGTACAAGAGACCCAGTACTTC.

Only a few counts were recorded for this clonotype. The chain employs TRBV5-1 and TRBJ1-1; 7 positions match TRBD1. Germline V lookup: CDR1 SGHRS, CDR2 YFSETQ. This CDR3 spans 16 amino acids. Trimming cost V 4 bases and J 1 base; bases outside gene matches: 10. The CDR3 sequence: CASSAATGPGNTEAFF. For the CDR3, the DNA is TGCGCCAGCAGCGCGGCGACAGGGCCGGGGAACACTGAAGCTTTCTTT.

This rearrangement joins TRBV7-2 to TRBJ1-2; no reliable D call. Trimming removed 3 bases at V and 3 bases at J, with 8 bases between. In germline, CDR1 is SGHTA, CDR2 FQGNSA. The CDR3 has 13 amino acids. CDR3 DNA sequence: TGTGCCAGCAGCTTTTTTCCGTACTATGGCTACACCTTC. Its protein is CASSFFPYYGYTF.

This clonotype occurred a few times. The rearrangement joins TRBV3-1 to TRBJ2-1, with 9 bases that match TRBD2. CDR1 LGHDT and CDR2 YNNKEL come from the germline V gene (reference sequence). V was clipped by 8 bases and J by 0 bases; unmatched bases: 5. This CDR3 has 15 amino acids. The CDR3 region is CASGYSGGSYNEQFF. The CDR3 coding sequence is TGTGCCAGCGGTTATAGCGGGGGCTCCTACAATGAGCAGTTCTTC.

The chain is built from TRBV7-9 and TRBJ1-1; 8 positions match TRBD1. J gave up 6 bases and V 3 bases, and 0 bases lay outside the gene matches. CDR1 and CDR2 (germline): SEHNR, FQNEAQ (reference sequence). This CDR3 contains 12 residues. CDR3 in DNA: TGTGCCAGCAGCTTGGACAGGGCTGAAGCTTTCTTT. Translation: CASSLDRAEAFF.

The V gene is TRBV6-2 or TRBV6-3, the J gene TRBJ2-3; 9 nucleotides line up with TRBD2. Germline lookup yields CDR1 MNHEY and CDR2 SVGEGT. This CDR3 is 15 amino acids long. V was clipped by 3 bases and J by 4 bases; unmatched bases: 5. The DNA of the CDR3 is TGTGCCAGCAGTTATGGCGGGGGGGGCGCAGATACGCAGTATTTT. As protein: CASSYGGGGADTQYF.